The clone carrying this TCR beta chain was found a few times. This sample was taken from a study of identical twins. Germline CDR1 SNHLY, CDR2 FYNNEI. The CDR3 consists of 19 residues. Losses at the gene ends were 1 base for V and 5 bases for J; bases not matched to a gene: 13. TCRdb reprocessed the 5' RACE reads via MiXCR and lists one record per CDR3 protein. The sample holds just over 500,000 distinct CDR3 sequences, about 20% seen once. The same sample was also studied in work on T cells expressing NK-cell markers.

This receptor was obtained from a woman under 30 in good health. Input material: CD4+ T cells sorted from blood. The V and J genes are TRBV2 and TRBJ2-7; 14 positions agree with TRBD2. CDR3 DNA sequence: TGTGCCAGCAGTGAAGGCCGAAGGGGACTAGCGGGAGTAGGCGACGAGCAGTACTTC. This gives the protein CASSEGRRGLAGVGDEQYF.